This entry describes one T cell receptor beta chain. This record comes from a study of control samples from healthy donors and cancer patients. The CDR3 consists of 17 residues. V lost 4 bases, J lost 0 bases, and 14 bases lay in between. CDR1 and CDR2 (germline): SGHDT, YYEEEE. Produced via immunoSEQ multiplex PCR; TCRdb's table is partial and in-frame only. Here the sample spans 140,000 to 150,000 clones, around 86% being singletons. The chain recombines TRBV5-6 with TRBJ1-6, with D hard to call. The source of this sequence is a man aged 25-40 years in good health. The sequencing input was blood. CDR3 amino acids: CASSALLESSYNSPLHF. DNA for the CDR3: TGTGCCAGCAGCGCCCTTCTAGAAAGCTCCTATAATTCACCCCTCCACTTT.